This T cell receptor (beta chain) was captured by sequencing in a study of blood T cell repertoires in COVID-19. Sequenced by immunoSEQ multiplex PCR; TCRdb stores in-frame clones only, minus some. Among some 170,000 clones listed, more than 70% were seen once. CDR1 and CDR2 (germline): MGHRA, YSYEKL. The CDR3 is 17 residues long. The J segment lost 0 bases and the V segment lost 0 bases, leaving 6 bases of the junction unmatched. Sequencing was done on a sample of peripheral blood. The chain employs TRBV4-1 and TRBJ2-5; TRBD2 matches at 8 bases. The sequence was obtained from a woman in her sixties or seventies with acute or convalescent COVID-19. The CDR3 DNA sequence: TGCGCCAGCAGCCAAGATGTAGCGGGGACGTACCAAGAGACCCAGTACTTC. Translated: CASSQDVAGTYQETQYF.